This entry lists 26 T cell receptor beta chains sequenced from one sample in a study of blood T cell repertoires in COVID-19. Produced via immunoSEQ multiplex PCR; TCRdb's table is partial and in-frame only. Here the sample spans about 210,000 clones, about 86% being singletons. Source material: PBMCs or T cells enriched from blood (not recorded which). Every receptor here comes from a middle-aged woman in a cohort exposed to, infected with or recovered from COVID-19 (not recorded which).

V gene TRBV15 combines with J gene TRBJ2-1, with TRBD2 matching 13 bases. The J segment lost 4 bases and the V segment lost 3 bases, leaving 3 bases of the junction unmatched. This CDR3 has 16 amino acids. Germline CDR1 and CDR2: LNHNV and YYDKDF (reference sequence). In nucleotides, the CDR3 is TGTGCCACCAGCAGTCGGACTAGCGGGGGTTACAATGAGCAGTTCTTC. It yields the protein CATSSRTSGGYNEQFF.

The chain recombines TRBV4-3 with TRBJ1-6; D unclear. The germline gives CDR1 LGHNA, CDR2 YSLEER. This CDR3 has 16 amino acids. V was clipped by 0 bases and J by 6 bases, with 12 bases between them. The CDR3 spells CASSQEDNRRNSPLHF. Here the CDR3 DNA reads TGCGCCAGCAGCCAAGAAGACAATAGACGTAATTCACCCCTCCACTTT.

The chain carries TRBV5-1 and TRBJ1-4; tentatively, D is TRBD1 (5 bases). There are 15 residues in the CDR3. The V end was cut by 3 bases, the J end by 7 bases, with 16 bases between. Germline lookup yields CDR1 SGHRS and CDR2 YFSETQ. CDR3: CASSSSGGLGEKLFF. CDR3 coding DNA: TGCGCCAGCAGCTCGTCCGGGGGTCTGGGTGAAAAACTGTTTTTT.

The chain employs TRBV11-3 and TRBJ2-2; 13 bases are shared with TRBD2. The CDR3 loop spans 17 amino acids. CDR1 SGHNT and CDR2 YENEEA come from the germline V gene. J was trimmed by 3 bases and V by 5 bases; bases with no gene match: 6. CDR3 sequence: CASSPRLAGGHTGELFF. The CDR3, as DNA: TGTGCCAGCAGCCCTCGACTAGCGGGAGGCCACACCGGGGAGCTGTTTTTT.

The CDR3 spells CATRDRGHNSPLHF. The CDR3 DNA is TGTGCCACCAGAGACAGGGGGCATAATTCACCCCTCCACTTT. V usage is TRBV24-1 and J usage is TRBJ1-6; 10 bases line up with TRBD1. The CDR3 is 14 amino acids. The ends lost 7 bases at V and 5 bases at J; junction bases unmatched: 1. Per germline, CDR1 KGHDR and CDR2 SFDVKD.

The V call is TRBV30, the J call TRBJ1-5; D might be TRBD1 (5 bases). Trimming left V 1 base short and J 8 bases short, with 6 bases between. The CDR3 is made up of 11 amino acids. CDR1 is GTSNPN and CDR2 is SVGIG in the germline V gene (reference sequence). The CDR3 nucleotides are TGTGCCTGGAGTGAAGGGGAGCCCCAGCATTTT. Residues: CAWSEGEPQHF. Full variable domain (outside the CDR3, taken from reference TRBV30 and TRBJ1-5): SQTIHQWPATLVQPVGSPLSLECTVEGTSNPNLYWYRQAAGRGLQLLFYSVGIGQISSEVPQNLSASRPQDRQFILSSKKLLLSDSGFYLCAWSEGEPQHFGDGTRLSIL.

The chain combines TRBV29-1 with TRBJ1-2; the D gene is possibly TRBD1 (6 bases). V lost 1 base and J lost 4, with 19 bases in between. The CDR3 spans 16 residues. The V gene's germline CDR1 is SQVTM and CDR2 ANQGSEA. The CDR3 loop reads CSVEARGAGNSYGYTF. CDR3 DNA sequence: TGCAGCGTTGAAGCCCGGGGGGCAGGGAACAGCTATGGCTACACCTTC.

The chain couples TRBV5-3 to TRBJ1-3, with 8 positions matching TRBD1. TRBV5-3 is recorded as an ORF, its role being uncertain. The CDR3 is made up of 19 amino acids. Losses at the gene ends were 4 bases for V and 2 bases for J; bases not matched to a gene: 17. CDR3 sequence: CARSTPKGRGRSAGNTIYF. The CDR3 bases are TGTGCCAGAAGCACCCCCAAGGGCAGGGGGCGTTCCGCTGGAAACACCATATATTTT.

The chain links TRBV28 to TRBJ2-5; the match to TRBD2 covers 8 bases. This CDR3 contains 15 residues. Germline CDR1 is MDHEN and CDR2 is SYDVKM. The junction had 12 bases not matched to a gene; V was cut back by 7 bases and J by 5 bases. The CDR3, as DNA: TGTGCCAGCAAGGGCGGGGGGAGTATTCAGGAGACCCAGTACTTC. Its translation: CASKGGGSIQETQYF.

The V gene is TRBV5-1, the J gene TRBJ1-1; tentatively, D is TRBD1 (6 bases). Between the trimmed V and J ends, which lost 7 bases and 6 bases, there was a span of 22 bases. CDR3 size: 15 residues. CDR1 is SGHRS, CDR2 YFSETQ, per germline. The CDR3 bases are TGCGCCAGCGGATACCTCAGGGGCCCTGGGTCTGAAGCTTTCTTT. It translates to CASGYLRGPGSEAFF. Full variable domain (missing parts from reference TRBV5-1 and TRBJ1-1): KAGVTQTPRYLIKTRGQQVTLSCSPISGHRSVSWYQQTPGQGLQFLFEYFSETQRNKGNFPGRFSGRQFSNSRSEMNVSTLELGDSALYLCASGYLRGPGSEAFFGQGTRLTVV.

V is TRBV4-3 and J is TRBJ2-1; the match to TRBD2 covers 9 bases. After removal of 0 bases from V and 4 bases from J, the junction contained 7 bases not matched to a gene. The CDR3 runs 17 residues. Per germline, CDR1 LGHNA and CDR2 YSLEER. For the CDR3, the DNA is TGCGCCAGCAGCCAAGATGGTGCTAGCGGGGCATACAATGAGCAGTTCTTC. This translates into CASSQDGASGAYNEQFF.

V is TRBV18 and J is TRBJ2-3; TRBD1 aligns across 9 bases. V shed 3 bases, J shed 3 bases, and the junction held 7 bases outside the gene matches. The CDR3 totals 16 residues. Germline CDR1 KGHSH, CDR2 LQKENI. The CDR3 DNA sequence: TGTGCCAGCTCACCGACAGGGGGACTGAGGACAGATACGCAGTATTTT. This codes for CASSPTGGLRTDTQYF.

CDR3 amino acids: CAISLSGQLSSYNEQFF. For the CDR3, the DNA is TGTGCCATCAGTCTATCGGGACAGTTGAGCTCCTACAATGAGCAGTTCTTC. The chain joins TRBV10-3 to TRBJ2-1, with 7 bases lining up with TRBD1. V lost 5 bases, J lost 0 bases, and 10 bases stayed unmatched. The germline gives CDR1 ENHRY, CDR2 SYGVKD. The CDR3 runs to 17 residues.

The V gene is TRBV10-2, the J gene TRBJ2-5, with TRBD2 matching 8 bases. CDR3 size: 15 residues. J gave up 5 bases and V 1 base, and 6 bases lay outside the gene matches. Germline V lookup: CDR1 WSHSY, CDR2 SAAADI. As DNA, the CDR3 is TGCGCCAGCAGTGAGTTCGGGGGGGGCTTGGAGACCCAGTACTTC. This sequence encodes CASSEFGGGLETQYF.

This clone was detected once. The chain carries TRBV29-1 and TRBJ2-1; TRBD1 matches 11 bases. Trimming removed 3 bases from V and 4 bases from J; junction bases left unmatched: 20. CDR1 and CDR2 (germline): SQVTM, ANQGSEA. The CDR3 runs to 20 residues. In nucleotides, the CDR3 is TGCAGCGTTGACTACCACACCGGGACAGGGGGTTCTTCGTCGTACAATGAGCAGTTCTTC. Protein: CSVDYHTGTGGSSSYNEQFF.

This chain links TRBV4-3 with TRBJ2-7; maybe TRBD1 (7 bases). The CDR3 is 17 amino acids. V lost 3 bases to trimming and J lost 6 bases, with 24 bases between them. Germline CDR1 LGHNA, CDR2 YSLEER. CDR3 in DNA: TGCGCCAGCAGCCAGGATCGACAGGGAGGTCTGTTTAGCGAGCAGTACTTC. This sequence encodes CASSQDRQGGLFSEQYF.

CDR3 region: CAISHVQARDYGYTF. In nucleotides, the CDR3 is TGTGCCATCAGTCATGTTCAGGCGAGGGACTATGGCTACACCTTC. The V gene is TRBV10-3, the J gene TRBJ1-2; D call uncertain. Germline assignment: CDR1 ENHRY and CDR2 SYGVKD. There are 15 residues in the CDR3. V gave up 5 bases and J gave up 3 bases, with 16 bases separating them.

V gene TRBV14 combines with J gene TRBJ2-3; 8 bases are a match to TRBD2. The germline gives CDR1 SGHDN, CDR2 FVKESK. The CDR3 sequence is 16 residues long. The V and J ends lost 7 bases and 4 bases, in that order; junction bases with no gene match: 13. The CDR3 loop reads CASMLRSGGRADTQYF. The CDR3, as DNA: TGTGCCAGCATGTTAAGGTCGGGGGGGCGAGCAGATACGCAGTATTTT. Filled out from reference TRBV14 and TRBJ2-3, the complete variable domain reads EAGVTQFPSHSVIEKGQTVTLRCDPISGHDNLYWYRRVMGKEIKFLLHFVKESKQDESGMPNNRFLAERTGGTYSTLKVQPAELEDSGVYFCASMLRSGGRADTQYFGPGTRLTVL.

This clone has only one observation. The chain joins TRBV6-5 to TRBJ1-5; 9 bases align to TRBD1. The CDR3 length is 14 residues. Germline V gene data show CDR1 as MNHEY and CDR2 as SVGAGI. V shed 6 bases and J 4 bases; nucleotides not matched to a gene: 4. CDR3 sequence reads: CASRGTGRNQPQHF. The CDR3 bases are TGTGCCAGCAGGGGGACAGGGAGGAATCAGCCCCAGCATTTT.

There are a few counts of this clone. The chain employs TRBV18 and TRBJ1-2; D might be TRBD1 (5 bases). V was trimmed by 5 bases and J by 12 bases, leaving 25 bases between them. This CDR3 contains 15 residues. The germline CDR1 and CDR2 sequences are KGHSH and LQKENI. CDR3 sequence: CASSGIDRSPASDTF. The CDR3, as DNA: TGTGCCAGCTCAGGGATCGACAGATCTCCCGCTAGCGACACCTTC.

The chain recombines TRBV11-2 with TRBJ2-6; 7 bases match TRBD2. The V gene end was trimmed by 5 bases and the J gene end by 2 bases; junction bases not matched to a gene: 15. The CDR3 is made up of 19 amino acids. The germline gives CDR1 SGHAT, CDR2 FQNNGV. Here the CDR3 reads CASSPGTIGSNPGANVLTF. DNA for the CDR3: TGTGCCAGCAGCCCGGGGACTATCGGCTCTAACCCTGGGGCCAACGTCCTGACTTTC.

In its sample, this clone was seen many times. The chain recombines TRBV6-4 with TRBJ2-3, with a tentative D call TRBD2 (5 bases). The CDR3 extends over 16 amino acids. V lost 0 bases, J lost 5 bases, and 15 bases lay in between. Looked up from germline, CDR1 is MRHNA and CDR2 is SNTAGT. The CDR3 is CASSDSTGSSLDTQYF. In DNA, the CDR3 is TGTGCCAGCAGTGACTCAACGGGATCTTCCTTAGATACGCAGTATTTT.

In DNA form, the CDR3 reads TGCGCCAGCAGCTTTAACAGGGCTTCCATGAACACTGAAGCTTTCTTT. This gives the protein CASSFNRASMNTEAFF. This chain joins TRBV5-1 and TRBJ1-1, with TRBD1 as a possible D gene (6 bases). Germline lookup yields CDR1 SGHRS and CDR2 YFSETQ. Trimming pared 2 bases from V and 0 bases from J, leaving 14 bases between. CDR3 length equals 16 residues.

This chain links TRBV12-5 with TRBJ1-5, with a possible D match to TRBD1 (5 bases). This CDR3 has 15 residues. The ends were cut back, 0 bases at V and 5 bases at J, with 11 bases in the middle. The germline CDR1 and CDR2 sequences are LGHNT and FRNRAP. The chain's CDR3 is CASGLVQGSYQPQHF. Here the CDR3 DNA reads TGTGCTAGTGGTTTGGTTCAGGGATCCTATCAGCCCCAGCATTTT. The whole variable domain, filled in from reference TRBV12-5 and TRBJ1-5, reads DARVTQTPRHKVTEMGQEVTMRCQPILGHNTVFWYRQTMMQGLELLAYFRNRAPLDDSGMPKDRFSAEMPDATLATLKIQPSEPRDSAVYFCASGLVQGSYQPQHFGDGTRLSIL.

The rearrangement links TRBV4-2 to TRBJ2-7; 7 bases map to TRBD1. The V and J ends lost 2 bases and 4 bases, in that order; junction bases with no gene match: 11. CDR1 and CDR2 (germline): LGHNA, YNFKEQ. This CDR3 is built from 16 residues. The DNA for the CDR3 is TGTGCCAGCAGCCAAACCAACAGGGGCGCGACTTACGAGCAGTACTTC. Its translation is CASSQTNRGATYEQYF.

CDR3 residues: CSVGRGEVTEAFF. Written as DNA, the CDR3 is TGCAGCGTTGGGCGGGGGGAAGTCACTGAAGCTTTCTTT. This chain uses TRBV29-1 with TRBJ1-1; perhaps TRBD1 as D (5 bases). This CDR3 region has 13 residues. V lost 4 bases and J 4 bases, leaving 13 bases between the germline ends. CDR1 is SQVTM, CDR2 ANQGSEA, per germline.